This TCR beta chain was observed in a study of blood T cell repertoires in COVID-19. Some clones are missing from TCRdb's copy, which holds only in-frame ones; the method was immunoSEQ multiplex PCR. In the table there are some 220,000 clones, over 60% of which are singletons. Trimming cost V 3 bases and J 6 bases; bases outside gene matches: 4. The CDR3 has 13 residues. The germline V gene encodes CDR1 MNHEY and CDR2 SMNVEV (reference sequence). What was sequenced was peripheral blood. This receptor was taken from a woman aged 70-85 years with acute or convalescent COVID-19. The V gene is TRBV27, the J gene TRBJ1-1, with 7 bases aligning to TRBD1. This CDR3 reads CASSLGRGSEAFF. CDR3 bases: TGTGCCAGCAGTTTGGGCAGGGGGTCTGAAGCTTTCTTT.